This T cell receptor beta chain was recovered during a study of shared clonotypes between healthy human individuals. Germline V gene sequence: CDR1 LGHNA, CDR2 YNFKEQ. The CDR3 sequence is 17 residues long. The V gene lost 3 bases and the J gene lost 0 bases, with 14 bases spanning the gap. Study-level points and caveats: Memory subsets generally showed smaller estimated richness than naive subsets did.

Sequenced by immunoSEQ multiplex PCR; TCRdb stores in-frame clones only, minus some. The data show 450,000 to 700,000 clones, around 95% seen once. Comments on this clone: Antigen unknown.

Naive CD8 cells were CD45RO-negative, positively selected for CCR7, excluding terminally differentiated effector memory CD45RA+ cells. The TCR originated in a woman between 25 and 40 years old in good health. Sequencing was performed on naive CD8+ T cells sorted from blood. The chain combines TRBV4-2 with TRBJ1-4; D might be TRBD1 (5 bases). The CDR3 nucleotides read TGTGCCAGCAGCCATCTCGTAGGGGCACCAACTAATGAAAAACTGTTTTTT. Amino acid sequence: CASSHLVGAPTNEKLFF.